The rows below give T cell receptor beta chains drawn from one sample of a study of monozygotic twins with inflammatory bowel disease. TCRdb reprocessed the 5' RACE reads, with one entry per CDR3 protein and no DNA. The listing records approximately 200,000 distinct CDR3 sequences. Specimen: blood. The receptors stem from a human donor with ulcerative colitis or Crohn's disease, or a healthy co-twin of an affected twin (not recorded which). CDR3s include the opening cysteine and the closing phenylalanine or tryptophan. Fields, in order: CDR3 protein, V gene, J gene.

CASSLTGVSNQPQHF	TRBV18	TRBJ1-5
CASSSSIAGVAYEQYF	TRBV5-1	TRBJ2-7
CSARVSQWNTDTQYF	TRBV20-1	TRBJ2-3
CASSPSGGSSYNEQFF	TRBV7-6	TRBJ2-1
CASSQDMSPAYGYTF	TRBV3-1	TRBJ1-2
CASSLALAGGPYEQYF	TRBV7-2	TRBJ2-7
CATSRDTSPNEQFF	TRBV15	TRBJ2-1
CSARKDYNEQFF	TRBV29-1	TRBJ2-1
CASRGEAPTGSYGYTF	TRBV6-1	TRBJ1-2
CASSIDLVGADTQYF	TRBV19	TRBJ2-3
CASSLAMNTEAFF	TRBV7-9	TRBJ1-1
CASSQDLADQRPYGYTF	TRBV4-1	TRBJ1-2
CASSLDLTVSYEQYF	TRBV7-2	TRBJ2-7
CSVEFGGLKLDTQYF	TRBV29-1	TRBJ2-3
CASSFPTATTEAFF	TRBV28	TRBJ1-1
CASRRSGRDYGYTF	TRBV12-3/TRBV12-4	TRBJ1-2
CASSPARPNYEQYF	TRBV5-1	TRBJ2-7
CASSSRGISGNTIYF	TRBV7-2	TRBJ1-3
CASSTLQRTGELFF	TRBV19	TRBJ2-2
CSVAPGLAGGYPSTDTQYF	TRBV29-1	TRBJ2-3
CASAYRWGAVVGELFF	TRBV12-3/TRBV12-4	TRBJ2-2
CASSTGQGSSYEQYF	TRBV18	TRBJ2-7